Listed below are T cell receptor beta chains from one sample, sequenced in a study of CD8+CD57+ T cells in acquired aplastic anemia. TCRdb fed the reads into MiXCR, producing one record per CDR3 protein. The sample carries roughly 250,000 distinct CDR3 sequences, around 82% recorded once. Source material: sorted CD4+, CD8+, or CD8+CD57+ T cells (not recorded which) from PBMCs. The receptors come from a human donor with aplastic anemia. Each CDR3 is given with its conserved first and last residue. Fields, in order: CDR3 length, D gene, V gene, J gene, clone size, CDR3 DNA, CDR3 protein. D genes are given only for firm matches. Rows may omit the clone size; those that give it use once, few, many or a size class.

len: 13
d_gene: TRBD2
v_gene: TRBV15
j_gene: TRBJ2-7
abundance: medium-sized
CDR3nt: TGTGCCACCAGCATAGCGGGGGACTACGAGCAGTACTTC
CDR3aa: CATSIAGDYEQYF

len: 15
d_gene: .
v_gene: TRBV9
j_gene: TRBJ2-1
abundance: .
CDR3nt: TGTGCCAGCAGCATATTTAGGGCAGCCTACAATGCGCAGTTCTTC
CDR3aa: CASSIFRAAYNAQFF

len: 13
d_gene: .
v_gene: TRBV2
j_gene: TRBJ1-5
abundance: .
CDR3nt: TGTGCCAGCAGCCGTGCGGGGAGTCAGCCCCTGAATTTT
CDR3aa: CASSRAGSQPLNF

len: 13
d_gene: .
v_gene: TRBV6-5
j_gene: TRBJ2-7
abundance: .
CDR3nt: TGTGCCAGCAGCCAGGGGGGCGGAAACGAGCAGTACTTC
CDR3aa: CASSQGGGNEQYF

len: 16
d_gene: .
v_gene: TRBV7-2
j_gene: TRBJ1-6
abundance: .
CDR3nt: TGTGCCAGCAGCTTAGCGGGCACCGCCGATAATTCACCCCTCCACTTT
CDR3aa: CASSLAGTADNSPLHF

len: 13
d_gene: .
v_gene: TRBV2
j_gene: TRBJ2-7
abundance: once
CDR3nt: TGTGCCAGCAGCGTTGGAGAGATCTACGAGCAGTACTTC
CDR3aa: CASSVGEIYEQYF

len: 13
d_gene: TRBD1
v_gene: TRBV29-1
j_gene: TRBJ1-2
abundance: .
CDR3nt: TGCAGCGTTGACGGGACAGGGGGGTATGGCTACACCTTC
CDR3aa: CSVDGTGGYGYTF

len: 15
d_gene: .
v_gene: TRBV5-4
j_gene: TRBJ2-1
abundance: .
CDR3nt: TGTGCCAGCAGCGCGGAACGGGCGTACGTGAATGGGCAGTTCTTC
CDR3aa: CASSAERAYVNGQFF

len: 15
d_gene: .
v_gene: TRBV10-3
j_gene: TRBJ2-2
abundance: .
CDR3nt: TGTGCCATCAGGGGGGGGCCGGAGGAGACCGGGGAGGTGTTTTTT
CDR3aa: CAIRGGPEETGEVFF

len: 15
d_gene: .
v_gene: TRBV11-3
j_gene: TRBJ1-1
abundance: .
CDR3nt: TGTGCCAGCAGCGTAACTCGCATAGGGAACACTGAAGCTTTCTTT
CDR3aa: CASSVTRIGNTEAFF

len: 15
d_gene: TRBD1
v_gene: TRBV7-9
j_gene: TRBJ1-2
abundance: .
CDR3nt: TGTGCCAGCAGCTTGGCAGGGGGAGAGGAATATGGAAACACCTTC
CDR3aa: CASSLAGGEEYGNTF

len: 13
d_gene: .
v_gene: TRBV2
j_gene: TRBJ1-1
abundance: .
CDR3nt: TGTACCAGTAGTGATGGGGGGAACACTGAAGAGTTCTTT
CDR3aa: CTSSDGGNTEEFF

len: 16
d_gene: TRBD2
v_gene: TRBV7-9
j_gene: TRBJ2-3
abundance: .
CDR3nt: TGTGCCAGCAGCTTTGAAACAGGCGGGGGGACAGATACGCAGTATTTT
CDR3aa: CASSFETGGGTDTQYF

len: 17
d_gene: TRBD1
v_gene: TRBV3-1
j_gene: TRBJ2-1
abundance: many
CDR3nt: TGTGCCAGCAGCCAAGAAGGCGACAGGGCATCCTACAATGAGCAGTTCTTC
CDR3aa: CASSQEGDRASYNEQFF

len: 15
d_gene: TRBD1
v_gene: TRBV13
j_gene: TRBJ1-2
abundance: .
CDR3nt: TGTGCCAGCAGCCCGACAGGGGGCTTGGACTATGGCTACACCTTC
CDR3aa: CASSPTGGLDYGYTF

len: 13
d_gene: .
v_gene: TRBV7-9
j_gene: TRBJ1-2
abundance: .
CDR3nt: TGTGCCAGCAGCTTTGAAAGAAGCGGGGGGAGCGCCTTC
CDR3aa: CASSFERSGGSAF